This TCR beta chain was documented in a study of identical twins. Study-level points and caveats: Beta out-of-frame sequences displayed a weaker excess of sharing between twins. Fewer insertions characterized abundant cord blood beta clonotypes, whereas memory repertoires showed none.

A universal primer site came from template switching; cDNA carried unique molecular identifiers. TCRdb fed the 5' RACE reads into MiXCR, producing one record per CDR3 protein. The sample holds 400,000 to 500,000 distinct CDR3 sequences; approximately 17% are singletons and the top ten take around 10%. This clonotype was picked up a small number of times. Its specificity is unknown. The germline CDR1 and CDR2 sequences are LGHNA and YNFKEQ. The CDR3 contains 13 residues. Trimming removed 4 bases at V and 8 bases at J, with 9 bases between. No donor was unhealthy or non-Caucasian. The sequence was collected from a man aged 50 or older in good health. The genes are TRBV4-2 and TRBJ1-6; D remains unclear. Sequencing was performed on naive T cells sorted from blood. The CDR3 region has the DNA TGTGCCAGCAGCCCTCAGATGGATTCACCCCTCCACTTT. As protein: CASSPQMDSPLHF.